This is a list of T cell receptor beta chains from one sample in a study of identical twins. MiXCR was run by TCRdb on the 5' RACE reads, yielding one entry per CDR3 protein. The table lists hundreds of thousands of distinct CDR3 sequences, more than 20% of them singletons, with just under 3% in the top ten. Another study also made use of these data, one on T cells expressing NK-cell markers.

Sequencing was done on a sample of CD4+ T cells sorted from blood. These receptor sequences come from a young woman in good health. CDR3s include the opening cysteine and the closing phenylalanine or tryptophan. D genes are given only for firm matches. Expanded clones get a size class; other rows say once, few or many, or leave the size out.

d_call j_call v_call clone_size cdr3_nt cdr3_aa
- TRBJ2-7 TRBV5-1 few TGCGCCAGCAGCCCGCCCCGGACAGCTACCTACGAGCAGTACTTC CASSPPRTATYEQYF
- TRBJ1-4 TRBV5-1 - TGCGCCAGCAGCACCACAGGATCTAATGAAAAACTGTTTTTT CASSTTGSNEKLFF
- TRBJ2-7 TRBV3-1 few TGTGCCAGCAGCCAAAGTTCAGGGAACGAGCAGTACTTC CASSQSSGNEQYF
TRBD2 TRBJ2-3 TRBV20-1 - TGCAGTGCGCCGCTAGCGGGGGGCACAGATACGCAGTATTTT CSAPLAGGTDTQYF
- TRBJ2-5 TRBV5-1 few TGCGCCAGCAGCGGGGGAGCTGAAGAGACCCAGTACTTC CASSGGAEETQYF
- TRBJ1-5 TRBV20-1 few TGCAGTGCTAGGAAAGGGCCCGCCAATCAGCCCCAGCATTTT CSARKGPANQPQHF
TRBD2 TRBJ2-3 TRBV10-3 - TGTGCCATCAGTCCCCTTTCGCGTAGCGGGATTACAGATACGCAGTATTTT CAISPLSRSGITDTQYF
- TRBJ2-5 TRBV5-1 - TGCGCCAGCAGCCCGACAGGTCCGGGGACCCAGTACTTC CASSPTGPGTQYF
- TRBJ2-1 TRBV9 many TGTGCCAGCAGCGTAGAGCCTAGCGTCTACTTTGAGCAGTTCTTC CASSVEPSVYFEQFF
- TRBJ2-2 TRBV5-1 few TGCGCCAGCAGCTTGGGGGCGCTCCTGAACACCGGGGAGCTGTTTTTT CASSLGALLNTGELFF
TRBD2 TRBJ2-1 TRBV5-1 - TGCGCCAGCAGCACCTTAGCGGGAGGGCCGGGGGAGCAGTTCTTC CASSTLAGGPGEQFF
- TRBJ2-2 TRBV27 - TGTGCCAGCAGTCCCCGCTGGAAGCAGAACATCGGGGAGCTGTTTTTT CASSPRWKQNIGELFF
- TRBJ2-2 TRBV27 - TGTGCCAGCAGTCCGTTTGGGCACACCGGGGAGCTGTTTTTT CASSPFGHTGELFF
- TRBJ2-3 TRBV11-1 many TGTGCCAGCAGCTTAAGTCGAGAGGGCCAGGTACGCACAGATACGCAGTATTTT CASSLSREGQVRTDTQYF
TRBD1 TRBJ1-2 TRBV6-5 many TGTGCCAGCAGTTTCGGACAGGGGGACTATGGCTACACCTTC CASSFGQGDYGYTF
- TRBJ1-2 TRBV15 few TGTGCCACCAGCAGAGATCGGGCGCAGGGTTTTCTACTAACGAACTATGGCTACACCTTC CATSRDRAQGFLLTNYGYTF
- TRBJ1-6 TRBV2 - TGTGCCAGCAGGCCGACATATAATTCACCCCTCCACTTT CASRPTYNSPLHF
- TRBJ1-6 TRBV5-6 - TGTGCCAGCAGCAACGAACGGGGGTTGGGTTCACCCCTCCACTTT CASSNERGLGSPLHF
- TRBJ2-2 TRBV11-2 many TGTGCCAGCAGCTTTCGGGAGAACCTCGGGGAGCTGTTTTTT CASSFRENLGELFF
- TRBJ2-1 TRBV6-2/TRBV6-3 - TGTGCCAGCATGGTAGGCTACAATGAGCAGTTCTTC CASMVGYNEQFF
TRBD1 TRBJ1-1 TRBV20-1 - TGCAGTGCCCGGACAGGGGGCGCAATTAAAAACACTGAAGCTTTCTTT CSARTGGAIKNTEAFF
TRBD2 TRBJ2-7 TRBV20-1 few TGCAGTGCTAGAGGGGGACTAACCCTCCGGGATGAGCAGTACTTC CSARGGLTLRDEQYF
TRBD2 TRBJ2-1 TRBV20-1 - TGCAGTGCTTTACTAGCGGGGGGAGGCGGTGAGCAGTTCTTC CSALLAGGGGEQFF
TRBD2 TRBJ2-1 TRBV4-1 - TGCGCCAGCAGCCTACTAGCGGGAGTAACCGGTGAGCAGTTCTTC CASSLLAGVTGEQFF
- TRBJ2-6 TRBV7-2 - TGTGCCAGCAACGTGCTGTTCTCTGGGGCCAACGTCCTGACTTTC CASNVLFSGANVLTF
TRBD2 TRBJ2-3 TRBV5-1 few TGCGCCAGCATCGCGATAGCGGGAGGGCCGCCAGATACGCAGTATTTT CASIAIAGGPPDTQYF
TRBD1 TRBJ1-2 TRBV20-1 few TGCAGTGCTCCCGGGACAGGGGCTAACTATGGCTACACCTTC CSAPGTGANYGYTF
TRBD2 TRBJ2-1 TRBV14 once TGTGCCAGCAGCCAAGCCCCTGGGGGTAGCGGGAGGTCCTACAATGAGCAGTTCTTC CASSQAPGGSGRSYNEQFF
TRBD1 TRBJ1-1 TRBV29-1 - TGCAGCGTGCGGGACAGGGTTGTCACTGAAGCTTTCTTT CSVRDRVVTEAFF
- TRBJ1-1 TRBV7-9 - TGTGCCAGCAATCGGGGGTGGGATGAAGCTTTCTTT CASNRGWDEAFF
- TRBJ1-2 TRBV6-1 - TGTGCCAGCAGCCTAAGGAAAGGGTTGGGAGGCTACACCTTC CASSLRKGLGGYTF
TRBD2 TRBJ2-5 TRBV7-3 few TGTGCCAGCAGCCCTAGCCCCGGGACTAGCGGGGGGGCCCAGTACTTC CASSPSPGTSGGAQYF
TRBD2 TRBJ2-7 TRBV10-3 - TGTGCCATCAGTCCTAGCGGGGGAAGCTCCTACGAGCAGTACTTC CAISPSGGSSYEQYF
- TRBJ2-7 TRBV20-1 - TGCAGTGCTAGGATGGGAGCCTCCTACGAGCAGTACTTC CSARMGASYEQYF
- TRBJ1-2 TRBV5-1 few TGCGCCAGCAGAACAGATAACTATGGCTACACCTTC CASRTDNYGYTF